This TCR beta chain was identified during a study of regulatory T cells in long-lasting Graves disease. General study results and limits: The study examined only peripheral blood, not thyroid tissue.

Relying on iRepertoire HTBI primers and Arm-PCR of CDR3 regions, the team built TCR beta libraries. TCRdb called the multiplex PCR reads again in MiXCR, with one record for every CDR3 protein. The data contain about 500,000 distinct CDR3 sequences, about 17% of them seen just once; the ten biggest clones take up less than 15%. The CDR3 loop spans 13 amino acids. The germline gives CDR1 DFQATT, CDR2 SNEGSKA (reference sequence). The V segment lost 6 bases and the J segment 5 bases; nucleotides outside the gene matches: 8. Documented time point: newly diagnosed GD, antithyroid drugs for less than 3 months. Preparation of the TCR library used RNA extracted from PBMCs. A note on this clonotype: Its cognate antigen is unknown.

The same sample was also studied in work on T cells in Graves' hyperthyroidism and ophthalmopathy. That source notes: Subjects aged 18 to 65 presented with newly diagnosed hyperthyroidism of less than 2 months' duration. Expanded thyroid clonotypes (above 0.001) were mostly also found in blood. Ophthalmopathy was predicted by the model a median of approximately 6.6 months ahead of onset.

This chain joins TRBV20-1 and TRBJ2-7, with 9 bases fitting TRBD1. Sequencing used peripheral blood mononuclear cells (PBMCs), obtained at new diagnosis, from a patient treated with antithyroid drugs. The origin of this receptor is a man aged 40-50 years with Graves disease. In DNA form, the CDR3 reads TGCAGTGCCGACAGGGGGGGAGAGGACGAGCAGTACTTC. Its translation is CSADRGGEDEQYF.